This entry describes one TCR beta chain. The antigen remains undetermined. These data come from a study of T-cell memory formation after mild COVID-19. From the 5' RACE reads, TCRdb called clonotypes with MiXCR, one entry per CDR3 protein. Among about 600,000 distinct CDR3 sequences, about a fifth were seen once, and the ten largest hold approximately 8%. Overall study results and limits: CD4/CD8 balance held among clones contracting day 15 to 85, and later expanders leaned CD4+.

This CDR3 has 13 amino acids. The germline gives CDR1 DFQATT, CDR2 SNEGSKA (reference sequence). The V and J ends lost 0 bases and 3 bases, in that order; junction bases with no gene match: 1. The V call is TRBV20-1, the J call TRBJ2-7, with TRBD1 matching over 8 bases. Sequenced input: PBMCs or a T cell subset sorted from them (not recorded which). The sequence was collected from an adult woman who had mild COVID-19 (a few samples of this study predate the infection). Cell type and time point are not known. CDR3: CSAREDRDYEQYF. CDR3 in DNA: TGCAGTGCTAGAGAGGACAGGGACTACGAGCAGTACTTC.